This T cell receptor beta chain was found in a study of blood T cell repertoires in COVID-19. Across the study: From T cells, B-cell-depleted T cells, or PBMCs came the material, which was cDNA or gDNA.

Per the authors' pipeline: Using reference gene primer amplification, nucleated cell counts were estimated. Sequenced by immunoSEQ multiplex PCR; TCRdb stores in-frame clones only, minus some. That table furnishes V, J and clone size, whereas the DNA furnished D and trimming. The sample contains roughly 140,000 clones, about 86% of which appear only once. Germline CDR1 and CDR2: MDHEN and SYDVKM. With V trimmed by 4 bases and J by 4 bases, 8 bases remained unmatched. The CDR3 contains 15 residues. This clone was seen just once. Sequenced: peripheral blood. The genes are TRBV28 and TRBJ1-1; 8 bases agree with TRBD1. This TCR came from a man aged 65-85 years with acute or convalescent COVID-19. The CDR3 sequence is CASSSLRTGPTEAFF. In nucleotides, the CDR3 is TGTGCCAGCAGTTCCCTCCGGACAGGGCCCACTGAAGCTTTCTTT.